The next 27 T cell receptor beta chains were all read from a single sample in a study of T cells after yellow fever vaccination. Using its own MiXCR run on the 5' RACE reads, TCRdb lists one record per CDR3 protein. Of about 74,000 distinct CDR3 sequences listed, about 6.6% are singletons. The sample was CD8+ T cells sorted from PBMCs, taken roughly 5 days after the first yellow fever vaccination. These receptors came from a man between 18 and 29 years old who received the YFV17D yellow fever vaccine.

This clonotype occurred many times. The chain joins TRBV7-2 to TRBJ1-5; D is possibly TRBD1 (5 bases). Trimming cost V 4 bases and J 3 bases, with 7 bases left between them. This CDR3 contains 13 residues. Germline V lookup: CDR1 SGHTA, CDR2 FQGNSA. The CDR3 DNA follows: TGTGCCAGCAGCTGGGGGGACAATCAGCCCCAGCATTTT. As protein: CASSWGDNQPQHF.

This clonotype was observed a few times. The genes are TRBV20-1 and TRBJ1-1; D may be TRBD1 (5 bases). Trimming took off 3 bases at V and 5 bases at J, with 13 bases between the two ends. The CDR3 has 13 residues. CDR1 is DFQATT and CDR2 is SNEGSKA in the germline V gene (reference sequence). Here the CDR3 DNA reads TGCAGTGCTAGGGGGGAGGGTTGGACTGAAGCTTTCTTT. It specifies CSARGEGWTEAFF.

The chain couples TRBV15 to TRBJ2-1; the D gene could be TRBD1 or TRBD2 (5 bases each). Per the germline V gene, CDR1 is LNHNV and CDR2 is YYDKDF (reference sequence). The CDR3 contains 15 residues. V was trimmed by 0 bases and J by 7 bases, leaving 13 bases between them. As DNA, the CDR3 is TGTGCCACCAGCAGAGATCGCCTTGAGGGGAATGAGCAGTTCTTC. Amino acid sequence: CATSRDRLEGNEQFF.

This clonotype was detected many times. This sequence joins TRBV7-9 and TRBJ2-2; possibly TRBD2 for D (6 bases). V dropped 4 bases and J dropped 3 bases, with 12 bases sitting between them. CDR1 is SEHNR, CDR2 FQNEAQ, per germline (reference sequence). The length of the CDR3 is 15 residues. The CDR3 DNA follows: TGTGCCAGCAGCTACGGGGGACGAGACACCGGGGAGCTGTTTTTT. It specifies CASSYGGRDTGELFF.

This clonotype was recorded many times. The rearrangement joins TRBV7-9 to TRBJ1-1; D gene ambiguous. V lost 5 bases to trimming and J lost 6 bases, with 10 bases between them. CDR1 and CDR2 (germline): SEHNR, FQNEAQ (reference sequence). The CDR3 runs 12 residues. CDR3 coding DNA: TGTGCCAGCAGCGGAGAGGGCGCTGAAGCTTTCTTT. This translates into CASSGEGAEAFF.

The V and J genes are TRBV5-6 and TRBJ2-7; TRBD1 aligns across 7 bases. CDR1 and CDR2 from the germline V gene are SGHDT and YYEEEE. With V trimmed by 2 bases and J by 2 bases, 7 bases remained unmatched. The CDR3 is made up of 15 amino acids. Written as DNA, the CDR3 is TGTGCCAGCAGCTTAAACAGGGGCCTAACCTACGAGCAGTACTTC. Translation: CASSLNRGLTYEQYF.

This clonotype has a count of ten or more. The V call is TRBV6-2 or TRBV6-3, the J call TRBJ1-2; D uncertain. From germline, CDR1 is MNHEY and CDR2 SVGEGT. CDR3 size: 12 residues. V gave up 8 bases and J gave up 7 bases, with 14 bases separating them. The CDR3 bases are TGTGCCAGCGGCCTCCTGAGACTTGGCTACACCTTC. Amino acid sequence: CASGLLRLGYTF.

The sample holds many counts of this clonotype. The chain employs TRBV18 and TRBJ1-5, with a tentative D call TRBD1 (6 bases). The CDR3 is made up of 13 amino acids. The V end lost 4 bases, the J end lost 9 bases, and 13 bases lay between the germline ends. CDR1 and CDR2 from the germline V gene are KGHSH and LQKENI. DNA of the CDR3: TGTGCCAGCTCACGAGGGGGAAATGGGCCCCAGCATTTT. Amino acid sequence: CASSRGGNGPQHF. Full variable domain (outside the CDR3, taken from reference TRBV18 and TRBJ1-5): NAGVMQNPRHLVRRRGQEARLRCSPMKGHSHVYWYRQLPEEGLKFMVYLQKENIIDESGMPKERFSAEFPKEGPSILRIQQVVRGDSAAYFCASSRGGNGPQHFGDGTRLSIL.

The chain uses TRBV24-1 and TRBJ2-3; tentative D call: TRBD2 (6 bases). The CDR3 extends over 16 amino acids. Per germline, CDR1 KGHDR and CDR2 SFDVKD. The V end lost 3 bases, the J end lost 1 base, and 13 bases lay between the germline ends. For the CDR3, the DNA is TGTGCCACCAGTGATGCCTCTCGCGGGGGCACAGATACGCAGTATTTT. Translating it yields CATSDASRGGTDTQYF.

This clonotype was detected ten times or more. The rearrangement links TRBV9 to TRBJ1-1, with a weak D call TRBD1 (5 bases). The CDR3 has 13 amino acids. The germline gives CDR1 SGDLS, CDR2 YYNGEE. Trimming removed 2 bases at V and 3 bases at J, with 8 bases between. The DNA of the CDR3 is TGTGCCAGCAGCGTGGGAGGGGACACTGAAGCTTTCTTT. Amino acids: CASSVGGDTEAFF.

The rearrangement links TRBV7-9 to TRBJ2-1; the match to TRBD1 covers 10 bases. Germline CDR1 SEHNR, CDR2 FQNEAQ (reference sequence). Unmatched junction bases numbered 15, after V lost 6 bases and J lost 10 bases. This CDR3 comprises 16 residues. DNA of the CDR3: TGTGCCAGCAGTCCGTCACCGGGACAGGGGTCCAGGGAGCAGTTCTTC. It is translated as CASSPSPGQGSREQFF.

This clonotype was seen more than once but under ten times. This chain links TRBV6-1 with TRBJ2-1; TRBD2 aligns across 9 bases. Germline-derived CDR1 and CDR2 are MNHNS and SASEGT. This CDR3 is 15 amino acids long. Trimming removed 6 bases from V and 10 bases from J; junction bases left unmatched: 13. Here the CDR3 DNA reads TGTGCCAGCAGGCGGCCTAGCGGGGAATCTGGGGAGCAGTTCTTC. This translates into CASRRPSGESGEQFF.

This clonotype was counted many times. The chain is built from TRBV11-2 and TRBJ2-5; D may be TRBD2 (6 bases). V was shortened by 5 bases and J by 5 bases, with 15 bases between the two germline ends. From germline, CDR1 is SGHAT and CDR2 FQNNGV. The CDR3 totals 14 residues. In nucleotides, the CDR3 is TGTGCCAGCAGCACTTGGGACGGAGGGGAGACCCAGTACTTC. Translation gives CASSTWDGGETQYF.

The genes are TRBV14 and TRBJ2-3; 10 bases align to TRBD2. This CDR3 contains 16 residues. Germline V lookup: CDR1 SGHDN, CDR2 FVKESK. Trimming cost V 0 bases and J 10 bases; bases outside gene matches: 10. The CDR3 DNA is TGTGCCAGCAGCCAAGAAAGAGCGGGGGGGCCTATCGCGCAGTATTTT. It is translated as CASSQERAGGPIAQYF.

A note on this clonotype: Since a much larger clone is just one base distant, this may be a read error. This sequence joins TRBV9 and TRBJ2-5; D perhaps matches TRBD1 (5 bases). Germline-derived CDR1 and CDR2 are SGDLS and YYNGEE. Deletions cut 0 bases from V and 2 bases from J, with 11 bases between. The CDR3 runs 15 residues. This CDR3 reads CASSVGGREQETQYF. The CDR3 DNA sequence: TGTGCCAGCAGCGTAGGGGGCAGGGAACAAGAGACCCAGTACTTC.

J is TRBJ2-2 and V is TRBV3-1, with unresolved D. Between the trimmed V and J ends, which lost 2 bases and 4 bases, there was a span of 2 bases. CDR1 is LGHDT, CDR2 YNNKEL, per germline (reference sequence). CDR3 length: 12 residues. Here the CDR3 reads CASSQTTGELFF. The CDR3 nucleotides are TGTGCCAGCAGCCAAACCACCGGGGAGCTGTTTTTT.

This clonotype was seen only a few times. The chain's CDR3 is CASSLGQGGGNQPQHF. For the CDR3, the DNA is TGTGCCAGCAGTTTGGGACAGGGAGGCGGCAATCAGCCCCAGCATTTT. The chain uses TRBV6-5 and TRBJ1-5, with TRBD1 identical over 9 bases. The CDR3 totals 16 residues. Germline values: CDR1 MNHEY, CDR2 SVGAGI. The trim removed 4 bases at V and 2 bases at J, leaving 6 bases unmatched.

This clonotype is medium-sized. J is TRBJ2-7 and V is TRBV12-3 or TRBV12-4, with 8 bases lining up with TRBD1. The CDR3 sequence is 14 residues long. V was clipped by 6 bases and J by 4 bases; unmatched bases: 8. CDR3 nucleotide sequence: TGTGCCAGCAGCACCGGGACAGGTTTTTACGAGCAGTACTTC. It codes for CASSTGTGFYEQYF.

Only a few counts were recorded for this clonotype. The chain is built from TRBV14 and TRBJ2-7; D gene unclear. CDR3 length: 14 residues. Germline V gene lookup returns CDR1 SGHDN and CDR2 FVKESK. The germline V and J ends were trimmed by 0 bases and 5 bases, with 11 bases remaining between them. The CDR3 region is CASSQDSTAHEQYV. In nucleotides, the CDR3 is TGTGCCAGCAGCCAAGATTCCACGGCACACGAGCAGTACGTC.

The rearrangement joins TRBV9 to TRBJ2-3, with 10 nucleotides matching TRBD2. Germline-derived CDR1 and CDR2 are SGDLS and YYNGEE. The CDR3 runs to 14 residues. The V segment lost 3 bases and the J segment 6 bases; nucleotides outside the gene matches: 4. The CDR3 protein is CASSGSGGRDTQYF. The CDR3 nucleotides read TGTGCCAGCAGCGGTAGCGGGGGGCGGGATACGCAGTATTTT. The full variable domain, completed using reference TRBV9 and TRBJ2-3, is DSGVTQTPKHLITATGQRVTLRCSPRSGDLSVYWYQQSLDQGLQFLIQYYNGEERAKGNILERFSAQQFPDLHSELNLSSLELGDSALYFCASSGSGGRDTQYFGPGTRLTVL.

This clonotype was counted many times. This chain's CDR3 is CASSRVEPGELFF. The CDR3 DNA reads TGCGCCAGCAGCCGAGTTGAACCCGGGGAGCTGTTTTTT. The rearrangement links TRBV4-1 to TRBJ2-2; no reliable D call. The CDR3 extends over 13 amino acids. The V end was cut by 4 bases, the J end by 6 bases, with 9 bases between. CDR1 and CDR2 from the germline V gene are MGHRA and YSYEKL.

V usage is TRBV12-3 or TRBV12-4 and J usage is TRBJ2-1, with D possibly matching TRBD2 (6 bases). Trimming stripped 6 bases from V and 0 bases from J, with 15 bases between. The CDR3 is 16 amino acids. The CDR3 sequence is CASSSRGGASYNEQFF. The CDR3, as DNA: TGTGCCAGCAGCTCCCGAGGCGGGGCCTCCTACAATGAGCAGTTCTTC.

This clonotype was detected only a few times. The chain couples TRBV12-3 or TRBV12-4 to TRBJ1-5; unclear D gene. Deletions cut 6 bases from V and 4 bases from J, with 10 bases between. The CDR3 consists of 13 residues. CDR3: CASRRDANQPQHF. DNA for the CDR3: TGTGCCAGCAGACGTGACGCGAATCAGCCCCAGCATTTT.

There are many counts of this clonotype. The CDR3 sequence: CASSIRLLLDTDTQYF. The CDR3 DNA sequence: TGTGCCAGCAGCATCCGACTATTATTGGACACAGATACGCAGTATTTT. The V and J genes are TRBV7-2 and TRBJ2-3, with a tentative D call TRBD2 (5 bases). CDR3 length: 16 amino acids. Germline CDR1 reads SGHTA; CDR2 reads FQGNSA. The germline V and J ends were trimmed by 5 bases and 2 bases, with 17 bases remaining between them.

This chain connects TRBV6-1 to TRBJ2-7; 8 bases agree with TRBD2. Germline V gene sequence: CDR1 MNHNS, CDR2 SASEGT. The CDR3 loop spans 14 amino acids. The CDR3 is CDSNPRGGSYEQYV. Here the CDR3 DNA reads TGTGACAGCAATCCCCGGGGGGGGTCCTACGAGCAGTACGTC.

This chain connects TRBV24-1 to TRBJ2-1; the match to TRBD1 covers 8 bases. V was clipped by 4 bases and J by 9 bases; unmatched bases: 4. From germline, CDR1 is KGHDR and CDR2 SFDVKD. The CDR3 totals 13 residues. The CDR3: CATSDLGQGEQFF. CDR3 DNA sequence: TGTGCCACCAGTGACCTCGGACAGGGTGAGCAGTTCTTC.

Written as DNA, the CDR3 is TGTGCCAGCAGCAACCCCCGGGGGGAGGGCACAGATACGCAGTATTTT. Translation: CASSNPRGEGTDTQYF. The rearrangement uses TRBV7-3 and TRBJ2-3; 7 bases align to TRBD2. CDR1 and CDR2 (germline): SGHTA, FQGTGA. CDR3 size: 16 residues. V trimming: 5 bases; J trimming: 1 base; junction bases outside the gene matches: 9.